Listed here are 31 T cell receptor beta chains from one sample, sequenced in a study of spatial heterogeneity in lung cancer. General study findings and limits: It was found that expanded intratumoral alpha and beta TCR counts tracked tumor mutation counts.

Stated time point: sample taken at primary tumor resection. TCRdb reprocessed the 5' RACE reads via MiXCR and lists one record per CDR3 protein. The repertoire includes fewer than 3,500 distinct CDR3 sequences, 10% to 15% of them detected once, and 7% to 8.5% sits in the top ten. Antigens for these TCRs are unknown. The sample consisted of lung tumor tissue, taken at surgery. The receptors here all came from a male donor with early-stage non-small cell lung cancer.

CDR3 sequence: CASSPAGTMDNEQFF. The CDR3 nucleotides read TGTGCCAGCAGTCCCGCCGGGACTATGGACAATGAGCAGTTCTTC. V is TRBV28 and J is TRBJ2-1; 7 bases match TRBD2. J lost 5 bases, V lost 5 bases, and 9 bases had no gene match. Germline-derived CDR1 and CDR2 are MDHEN and SYDVKM. This CDR3 contains 15 residues. The complete variable domain, with remaining parts taken from reference TRBV28 and TRBJ2-1, reads DVKVTQSSRYLVKRTGEKVFLECVQDMDHENMFWYRQDPGLGLRLIYFSYDVKMKEKGDIPEGYSVSREKKERFSLILESASTNQTSMYLCASSPAGTMDNEQFFGPGTRLTVL.

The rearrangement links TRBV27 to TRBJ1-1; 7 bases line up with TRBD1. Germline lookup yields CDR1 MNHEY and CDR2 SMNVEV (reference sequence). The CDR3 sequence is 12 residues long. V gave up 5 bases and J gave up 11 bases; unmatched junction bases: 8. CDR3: CASSPRGGLAFF. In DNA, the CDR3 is TGTGCCAGCAGTCCCCGAGGGGGCTTGGCTTTCTTT.

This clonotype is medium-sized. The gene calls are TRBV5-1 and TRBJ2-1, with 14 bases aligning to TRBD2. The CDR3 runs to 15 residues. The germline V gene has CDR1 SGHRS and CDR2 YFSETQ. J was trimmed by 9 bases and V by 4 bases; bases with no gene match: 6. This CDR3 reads CASSPTSGGVSEQFF. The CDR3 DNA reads TGCGCCAGCAGCCCGACTAGCGGGGGGGTCAGTGAGCAGTTCTTC.

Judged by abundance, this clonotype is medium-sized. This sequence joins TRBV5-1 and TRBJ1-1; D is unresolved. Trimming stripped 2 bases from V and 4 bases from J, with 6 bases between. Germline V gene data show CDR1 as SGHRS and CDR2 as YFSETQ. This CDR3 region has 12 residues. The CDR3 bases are TGCGCCAGCAGCTTTGAAGGCACTGAAGCTTTCTTT. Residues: CASSFEGTEAFF.

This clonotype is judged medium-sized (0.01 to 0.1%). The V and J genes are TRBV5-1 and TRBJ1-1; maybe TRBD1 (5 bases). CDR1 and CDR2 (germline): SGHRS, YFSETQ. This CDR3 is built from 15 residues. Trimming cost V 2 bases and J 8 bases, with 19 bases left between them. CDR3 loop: CASSLRLRGQKEAFF. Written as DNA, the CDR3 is TGCGCCAGCAGCTTAAGGCTTAGGGGCCAAAAAGAAGCTTTCTTT.

Here the CDR3 reads CASSHGGKETQYF. In nucleotides, the CDR3 is TGTGCCAGCAGCCATGGGGGGAAGGAGACCCAGTACTTC. The V gene is TRBV3-1, the J gene TRBJ2-5, with a possible D match to TRBD2 (6 bases). This CDR3 region has 13 residues. Looked up from germline, CDR1 is LGHDT and CDR2 is YNNKEL (reference sequence). The V end was cut by 3 bases, the J end by 5 bases, with 10 bases between.

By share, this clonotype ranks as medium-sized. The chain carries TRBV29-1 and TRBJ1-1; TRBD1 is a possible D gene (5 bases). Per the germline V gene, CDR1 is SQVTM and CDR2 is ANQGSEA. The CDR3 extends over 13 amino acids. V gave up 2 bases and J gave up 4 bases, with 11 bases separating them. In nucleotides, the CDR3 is TGCAGCGTTGAAAGGGACCGGACCACTGAAGCTTTCTTT. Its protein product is CSVERDRTTEAFF.

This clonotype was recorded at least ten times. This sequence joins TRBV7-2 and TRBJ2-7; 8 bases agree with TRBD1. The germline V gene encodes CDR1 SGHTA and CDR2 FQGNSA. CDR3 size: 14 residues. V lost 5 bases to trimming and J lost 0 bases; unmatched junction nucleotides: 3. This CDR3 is CASSRDRNSYEQYF. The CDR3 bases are TGTGCCAGCAGCCGGGACAGGAACTCCTACGAGCAGTACTTC.

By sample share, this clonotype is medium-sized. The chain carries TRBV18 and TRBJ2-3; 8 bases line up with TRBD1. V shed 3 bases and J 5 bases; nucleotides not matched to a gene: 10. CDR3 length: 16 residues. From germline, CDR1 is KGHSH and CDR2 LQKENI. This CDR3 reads CASSPDRGFFGDTQYF. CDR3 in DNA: TGTGCCAGCTCACCCGACAGGGGTTTTTTCGGAGATACGCAGTATTTT.

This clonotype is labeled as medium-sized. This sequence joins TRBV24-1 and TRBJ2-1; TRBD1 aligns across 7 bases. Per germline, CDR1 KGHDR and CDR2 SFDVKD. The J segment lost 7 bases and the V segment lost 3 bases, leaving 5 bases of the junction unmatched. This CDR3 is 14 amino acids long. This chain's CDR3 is CATSDRTGVNEQFF. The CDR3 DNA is TGTGCCACCAGTGATCGAACAGGGGTGAATGAGCAGTTCTTC.

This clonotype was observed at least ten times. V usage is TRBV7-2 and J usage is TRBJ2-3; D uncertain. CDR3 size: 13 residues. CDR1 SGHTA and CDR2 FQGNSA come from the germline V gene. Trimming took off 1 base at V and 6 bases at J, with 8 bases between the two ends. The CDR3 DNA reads TGTGCCAGCAGCTTAGTCGGCTACGATACGCAGTATTTT. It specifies CASSLVGYDTQYF.

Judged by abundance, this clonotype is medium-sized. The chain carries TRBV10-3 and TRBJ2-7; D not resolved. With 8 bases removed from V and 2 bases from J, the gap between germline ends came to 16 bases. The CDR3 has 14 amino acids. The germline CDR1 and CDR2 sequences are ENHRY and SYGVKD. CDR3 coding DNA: TGTGCCATCGGAAAACTCACCGCAACCTACGAGCAGTACTTC. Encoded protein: CAIGKLTATYEQYF.

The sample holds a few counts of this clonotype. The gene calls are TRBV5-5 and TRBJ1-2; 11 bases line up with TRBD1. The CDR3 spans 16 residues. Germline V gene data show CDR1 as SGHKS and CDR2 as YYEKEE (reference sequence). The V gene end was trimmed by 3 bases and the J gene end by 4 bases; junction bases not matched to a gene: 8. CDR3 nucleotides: TGTGCCAGCAGCTCGGGACAGGGGGTAGTTGTCTATGGCTACACCTTC. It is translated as CASSSGQGVVVYGYTF.

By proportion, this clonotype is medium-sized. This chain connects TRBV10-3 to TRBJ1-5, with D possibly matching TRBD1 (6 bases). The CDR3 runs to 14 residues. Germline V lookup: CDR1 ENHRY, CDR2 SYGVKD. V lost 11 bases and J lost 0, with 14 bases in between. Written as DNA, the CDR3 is TGTGCCGTAGCGACAGGTTATAGCAATCAGCCCCAGCATTTT. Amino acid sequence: CAVATGYSNQPQHF.

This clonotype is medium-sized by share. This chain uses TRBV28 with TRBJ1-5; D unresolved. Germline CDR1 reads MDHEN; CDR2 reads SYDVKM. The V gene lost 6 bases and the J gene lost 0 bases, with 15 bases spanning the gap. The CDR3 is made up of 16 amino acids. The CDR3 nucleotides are TGTGCCAGCAGCCCCTGGCGGACCGATAGCAATCAGCCCCAGCATTTT. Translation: CASSPWRTDSNQPQHF.

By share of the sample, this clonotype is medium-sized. In DNA form, the CDR3 reads TGTGCAAGTCGCCCGACAGGGATGATACAGCCCCAGCATTTT. Its translation: CASRPTGMIQPQHF. The J gene is TRBJ1-5, the V gene TRBV12-2; the table gives TRBD1 as D, unverified against the DNA. TRBV12-2 is reported as a pseudogene. CDR3 length equals 14 residues.

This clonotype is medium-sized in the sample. The chain's CDR3 is CASSQGPAGYTF. Here the CDR3 DNA reads TGTGCCAGCAGTCAGGGCCCGGCAGGCTACACCTTC. The genes are TRBV12-3 or TRBV12-4 and TRBJ1-2, with D possibly being TRBD1 (5 bases). The CDR3 totals 12 residues. Trimming shortened V by 5 bases and J by 8 bases, and 12 bases separated the two germline ends.

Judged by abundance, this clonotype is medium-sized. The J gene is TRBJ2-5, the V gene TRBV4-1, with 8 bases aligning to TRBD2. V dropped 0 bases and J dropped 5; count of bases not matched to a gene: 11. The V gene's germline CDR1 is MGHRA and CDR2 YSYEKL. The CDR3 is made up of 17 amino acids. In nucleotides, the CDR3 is TGCGCCAGCAGCCAAGACTCGGGACGGGGGGGCAGCGAGACCCAGTACTTC. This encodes CASSQDSGRGGSETQYF.

The DNA for the CDR3 is TGTGCCAGCACCTTGGGGGCCCCGAACACCGGGGAGCTGTTTTTT. It translates to CASTLGAPNTGELFF. The V and J genes are TRBV6-2 or TRBV6-3 and TRBJ2-2; D perhaps matches TRBD1 (6 bases). The CDR3 is 15 amino acids. Deletions cut 7 bases from V and 0 bases from J, with 12 bases between. Looked up from germline, CDR1 is MNHEY and CDR2 is SVGEGT.

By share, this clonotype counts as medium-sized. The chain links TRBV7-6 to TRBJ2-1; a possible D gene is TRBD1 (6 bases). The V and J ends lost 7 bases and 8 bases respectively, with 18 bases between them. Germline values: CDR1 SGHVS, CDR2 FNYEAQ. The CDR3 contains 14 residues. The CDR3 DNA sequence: TGTGCCAGCACCCTAGGGCAGGGGAAGGATGAGCAGTTCTTC. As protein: CASTLGQGKDEQFF.

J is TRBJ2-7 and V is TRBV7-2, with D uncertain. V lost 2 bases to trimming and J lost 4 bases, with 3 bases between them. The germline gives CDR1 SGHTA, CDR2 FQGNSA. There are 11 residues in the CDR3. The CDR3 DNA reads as TGTGCCAGCAGCTTACGGTACGAGCAGTACTTC. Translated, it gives CASSLRYEQYF.

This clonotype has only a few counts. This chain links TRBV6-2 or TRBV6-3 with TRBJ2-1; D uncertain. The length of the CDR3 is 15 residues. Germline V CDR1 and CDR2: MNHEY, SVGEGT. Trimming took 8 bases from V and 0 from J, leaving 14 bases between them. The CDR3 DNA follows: TGTGCCAGCGGGTACTTACTAAGCTCCTACAATGAGCAGTTCTTC. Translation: CASGYLLSSYNEQFF.

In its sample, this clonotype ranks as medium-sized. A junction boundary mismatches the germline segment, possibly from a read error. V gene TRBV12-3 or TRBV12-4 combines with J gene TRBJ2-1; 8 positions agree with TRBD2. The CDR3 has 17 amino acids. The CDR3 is CASSLELADPSFNEQFF. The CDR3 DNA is TGTGCCAGCAGTTTAGAACTAGCGGACCCCTCCTTCAATGAGCAGTTCTTC.

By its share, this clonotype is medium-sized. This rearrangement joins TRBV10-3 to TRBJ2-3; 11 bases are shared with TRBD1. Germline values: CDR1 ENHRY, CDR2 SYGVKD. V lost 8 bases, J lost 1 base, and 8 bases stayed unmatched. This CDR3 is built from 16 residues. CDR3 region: CAIRGQGVRGTDTQYF. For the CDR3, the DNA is TGTGCCATCCGGGGACAGGGGGTCCGAGGCACAGATACGCAGTATTTT.

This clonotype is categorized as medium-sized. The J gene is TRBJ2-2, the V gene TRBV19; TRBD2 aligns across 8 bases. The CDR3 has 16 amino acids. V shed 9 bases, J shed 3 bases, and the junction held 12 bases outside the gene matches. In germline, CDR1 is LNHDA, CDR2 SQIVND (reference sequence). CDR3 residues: CASREGSGSDTGELFF. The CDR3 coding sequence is TGTGCCAGCCGGGAGGGGTCGGGGTCGGACACCGGGGAGCTGTTTTTT.

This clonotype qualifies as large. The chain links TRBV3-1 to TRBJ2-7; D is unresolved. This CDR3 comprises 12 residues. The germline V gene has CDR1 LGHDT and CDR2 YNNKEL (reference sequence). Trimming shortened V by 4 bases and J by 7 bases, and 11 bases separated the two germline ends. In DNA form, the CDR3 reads TGTGCCAGCAGCCGCACCAAGAGGGAGCAGTACTTC. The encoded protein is CASSRTKREQYF.

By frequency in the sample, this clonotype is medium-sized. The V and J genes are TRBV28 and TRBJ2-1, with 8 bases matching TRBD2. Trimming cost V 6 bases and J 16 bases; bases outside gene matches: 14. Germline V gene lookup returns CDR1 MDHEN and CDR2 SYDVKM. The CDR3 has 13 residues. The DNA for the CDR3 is TGTGCCAGCAGCACACCCATAAGCGGGGGATTATTCTTC. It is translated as CASSTPISGGLFF.

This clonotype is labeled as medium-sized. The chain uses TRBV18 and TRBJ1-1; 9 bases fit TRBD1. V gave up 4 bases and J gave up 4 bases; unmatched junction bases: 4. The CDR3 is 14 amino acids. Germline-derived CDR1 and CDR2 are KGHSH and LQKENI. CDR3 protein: CASSLGQGGTEAFF. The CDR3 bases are TGTGCCAGCTCACTGGGACAGGGCGGCACTGAAGCTTTCTTT.

The CDR3 region has the DNA TGTGCCAGCAGCCAAGATTTACTGGCGGCCGGGGCCAACGTCCTGACTTTC. This translates into CASSQDLLAAGANVLTF. The rearrangement joins TRBV14 to TRBJ2-6; the D is unclear. The CDR3 is 17 residues long. CDR1 is SGHDN, CDR2 FVKESK, per germline. V gave up 0 bases and J gave up 4 bases, with 13 bases separating them.

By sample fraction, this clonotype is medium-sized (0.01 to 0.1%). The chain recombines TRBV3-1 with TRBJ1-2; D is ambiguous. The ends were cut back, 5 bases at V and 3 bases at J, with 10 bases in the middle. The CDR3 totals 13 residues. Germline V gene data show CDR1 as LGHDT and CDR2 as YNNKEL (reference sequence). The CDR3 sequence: CASSSRSYYGYTF. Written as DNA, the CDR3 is TGTGCCAGCAGCTCACGCAGCTACTATGGCTACACCTTC.

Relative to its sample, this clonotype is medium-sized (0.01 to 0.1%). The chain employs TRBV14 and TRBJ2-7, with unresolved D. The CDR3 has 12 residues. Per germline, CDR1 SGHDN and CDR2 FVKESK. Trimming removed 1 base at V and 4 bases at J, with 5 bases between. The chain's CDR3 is CASSQARYEQYF. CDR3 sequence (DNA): TGTGCCAGCAGCCAAGCCCGATACGAGCAGTACTTC.